This TCR beta chain was captured in a study of identical twins. The study, taken as a whole, reports: While abundant cord blood beta clonotypes carried fewer insertions, memory repertoires showed no such pattern.

This clonotype was counted a few times. The antigen remains undetermined. Germline loops: CDR1 SGHRS, CDR2 YFSETQ. V lost 4 bases, J lost 9 bases, and 14 bases stayed unmatched. This CDR3 spans 16 amino acids. Using its own MiXCR run on the 5' RACE reads, TCRdb lists one record per CDR3 protein. The sample consists of approximately 1.8 million distinct CDR3 sequences, about 32% of them appearing once. The source of this sequence is a newborn girl in good health. The sequencing input was cord blood. The chain combines TRBV5-1 with TRBJ2-1, with TRBD2 matching over 9 bases. CDR3 amino acids: CASSGQGKAGGFEQFF. The CDR3 bases are TGCGCCAGCAGCGGTCAGGGGAAAGCGGGGGGTTTTGAGCAGTTCTTC.